This T cell receptor (beta chain) came from a study of breast tumors, draining lymph nodes, adjacent tissues. This CDR3 region has 14 residues. Trimming removed 3 bases at V and 13 bases at J, with 16 bases between. The germline V gene has CDR1 MNHNS and CDR2 SASEGT. This clonotype was counted at least ten times. TCRdb re-analysed the multiplex PCR reads in MiXCR, keeping a single row per CDR3 protein. The profile covers roughly 49,000 distinct CDR3 sequences, with 42% appearing a single time and more than 9% taken by the ten largest. The sequence was collected from a female donor with breast cancer. Some clones in this sample may be carry-over from other donors' samples. Sequencing was performed on breast tumor tissue. The rearrangement joins TRBV6-1 to TRBJ1-6, with a weak D call TRBD1 (6 bases). CDR3 nucleotide sequence: TGTGCCAGCAGTGACCGGGCGGGGGCTTCGCCCCTCCACTTT. Its protein is CASSDRAGASPLHF.